Below, 25 T cell receptor beta chains from the same sample are listed, as sequenced in a study of low-dose radiotherapy and immunotherapy resistance in tumors. Time point indicated: before trial treatment. TRAV and TRBV primers primed cDNA for both TCRalpha and TCRbeta. Amplification, which lasted 20 PCR cycles, used a constant-region primer and V-primer adapter to amplify TCRs. Using its own MiXCR run on the reads, TCRdb lists one record per CDR3 protein. This sample has about 89,000 distinct CDR3 sequences, with 9.4% found just once. This specimen consisted of PBMCs, obtained before treatment. These receptors were obtained from a male donor with prostate cancer.

This clonotype was detected ten times or more. The V call is TRBV20-1, the J call TRBJ2-2; D unresolved. Germline V gene lookup returns CDR1 DFQATT and CDR2 SNEGSKA (reference sequence). The V and J ends lost 3 bases and 6 bases respectively, with 14 bases between them. The CDR3 extends over 14 amino acids. CDR3 coding DNA: TGCAGTGCTAGCGACCTTACTAACGCCGGGGAGCTGTTTTTT. It translates to CSASDLTNAGELFF.

This clonotype was seen at least ten times. The chain has TRBV7-8 and TRBJ2-3, with D possibly being TRBD2 (5 bases). Germline V CDR1 and CDR2: SGHVS, FQNEAQ. The CDR3 has 16 amino acids. V lost 2 bases to trimming and J lost 4 bases, with 16 bases between them. CDR3 sequence reads: CASSLFTAVGADTQYF. CDR3 bases: TGTGCCAGCAGCTTATTTACCGCGGTCGGGGCAGATACGCAGTATTTT.

The table lists this clonotype with many counts. The chain combines TRBV28 with TRBJ2-4; D perhaps matches TRBD2 (7 bases). V gave up 2 bases and J gave up 0 bases, with 11 bases separating them. Germline V gene sequence: CDR1 MDHEN, CDR2 SYDVKM. This CDR3 region has 16 residues. The CDR3 DNA is TGTGCCAGCAGTTTAGGGGGGGCTCTAGCCAAAAACATTCAGTACTTC. Its translation: CASSLGGALAKNIQYF. Together with reference TRBV28 and TRBJ2-4, the CDR3 gives the full variable domain: DVKVTQSSRYLVKRTGEKVFLECVQDMDHENMFWYRQDPGLGLRLIYFSYDVKMKEKGDIPEGYSVSREKKERFSLILESASTNQTSMYLCASSLGGALAKNIQYFGAGTRLSVL.

In its sample, this clonotype was seen many times. The CDR3 coding sequence is TGTGCCAGCAGCCAAGTGACAGGGGTAGAAGCTTTCTTT. Amino acids: CASSQVTGVEAFF. V gene TRBV14 combines with J gene TRBJ1-1; TRBD1 aligns across 8 bases. J lost 8 bases, V lost 1 base, and 3 bases had no gene match. The CDR3 contains 13 residues. The V gene's germline CDR1 is SGHDN and CDR2 FVKESK.

This clonotype was recorded many times. This chain connects TRBV28 to TRBJ1-2, with no clear D. V lost 1 base, J lost 0 bases, and 15 bases lay in between. This CDR3 contains 17 residues. Germline V gives CDR1 MDHEN, CDR2 SYDVKM. CDR3 loop: CASSLFDTQLANYGYTF. In nucleotides, the CDR3 is TGTGCCAGCAGTTTATTTGACACCCAGTTAGCTAACTATGGCTACACCTTC.

This clonotype was counted many times. V gene TRBV7-6 combines with J gene TRBJ2-1; possibly TRBD1 for D (5 bases). The V end lost 5 bases, the J end lost 5 bases, and 19 bases lay between the germline ends. Germline assignment: CDR1 SGHVS and CDR2 FNYEAQ. This CDR3 is 16 amino acids long. CDR3 region: CASSQGKRTSNNEQFF. The CDR3 DNA sequence: TGTGCCAGCAGCCAGGGAAAGAGGACATCTAACAATGAGCAGTTCTTC.

This clonotype was seen ten or more times. This CDR3 reads CASSAGRGWTDTQYF. In nucleotides, the CDR3 is TGCGCCAGCTCAGCGGGCCGCGGGTGGACAGATACGCAGTATTTT. This rearrangement joins TRBV5-1 to TRBJ2-3, with D maybe TRBD2 (6 bases). V shed 7 bases and J shed 3 bases, with 18 bases lying between them. The CDR3 consists of 15 residues. Per the germline V gene, CDR1 is SGHRS and CDR2 is YFSETQ. Full variable domain (remainder filled in from reference TRBV5-1 and TRBJ2-3): KAGVTQTPRYLIKTRGQQVTLSCSPISGHRSVSWYQQTPGQGLQFLFEYFSETQRNKGNFPGRFSGRQFSNSRSEMNVSTLELGDSALYLCASSAGRGWTDTQYFGPGTRLTVL.

This clonotype was recorded at least ten times. This chain links TRBV5-4 with TRBJ2-2; 9 nucleotides agree with TRBD1. CDR3 length: 16 amino acids. Germline CDR1 is SGHNT and CDR2 is YYREEE (reference sequence). Trimming cost V 3 bases and J 1 base; bases outside gene matches: 4. The CDR3 is CASSWGQGRNTGELFF. CDR3 DNA sequence: TGTGCCAGCAGCTGGGGACAGGGCAGGAACACCGGGGAGCTGTTTTTT.

This clonotype was seen at least ten times. V gene TRBV10-1 combines with J gene TRBJ2-3; TRBD2 matches at 12 bases. With V trimmed by 2 bases and J by 0 bases, 12 bases remained unmatched. Germline assignment: CDR1 WNHNN and CDR2 SYGVQD (reference sequence). The CDR3 totals 20 residues. DNA of the CDR3: TGCGCCAGCAGTGAGCCCAGACTAGCGGGAGTAATTTATAGCACAGATACGCAGTATTTT. Its protein is CASSEPRLAGVIYSTDTQYF.

This clonotype was seen at least ten times. The chain uses TRBV27 and TRBJ2-4, with no clear D. This CDR3 is built from 17 residues. The V and J ends lost 6 bases and 0 bases respectively, with 18 bases between them. Germline assignment: CDR1 MNHEY and CDR2 SMNVEV (reference sequence). The CDR3 reads CASSSIGSELAKNIQYF. The CDR3 nucleotides read TGTGCCAGCAGCTCCATTGGGTCCGAACTAGCCAAAAACATTCAGTACTTC.

The sample holds many counts of this clonotype. V is TRBV5-1 and J is TRBJ1-1; 7 nucleotides agree with TRBD1. CDR1 is SGHRS, CDR2 YFSETQ, per germline. CDR3 length: 13 amino acids. V shed 5 bases, J shed 3 bases, and the junction held 4 bases outside the gene matches. CDR3 in amino acids: CASRITGDTEAFF. CDR3 DNA: TGCGCCAGCAGGATTACAGGGGACACTGAAGCTTTCTTT.

This clonotype was counted ten times or more. The chain joins TRBV20-1 to TRBJ2-2; D not certain. V dropped 6 bases and J dropped 1 base, with 12 bases sitting between them. The CDR3 consists of 14 residues. The germline gives CDR1 DFQATT, CDR2 SNEGSKA (reference sequence). The CDR3 loop reads CSARIGWNTGELFF. The CDR3 region has the DNA TGCAGTGCCCGGATAGGATGGAACACCGGGGAGCTGTTTTTT.

This clonotype was detected only a few times. The chain employs TRBV18 and TRBJ2-4; D is unclear. V shed 7 bases and J shed 7 bases, with 14 bases lying between them. The CDR3 length is 13 residues. Germline-derived CDR1 and CDR2 are KGHSH and LQKENI. CDR3 bases: TGTGCCAGCTTTAACCTCGGCGCTAACATTCAGTACTTC. It translates to CASFNLGANIQYF. Full variable domain (remainder filled in from reference TRBV18 and TRBJ2-4): NAGVMQNPRHLVRRRGQEARLRCSPMKGHSHVYWYRQLPEEGLKFMVYLQKENIIDESGMPKERFSAEFPKEGPSILRIQQVVRGDSAAYFCASFNLGANIQYFGAGTRLSVL.

This clonotype has at least ten counts. The gene calls are TRBV7-9 and TRBJ2-7; possible D gene TRBD1, 5 bases. V dropped 1 base and J dropped 0 bases, with 7 bases sitting between them. Germline V gene sequence: CDR1 SEHNR, CDR2 FQNEAQ (reference sequence). The CDR3 has 14 amino acids. The CDR3 loop reads CASSLVGPSYEQYF. The DNA for the CDR3 is TGTGCCAGCAGCTTAGTGGGGCCCTCCTACGAGCAGTACTTC.

This clonotype was seen at least ten times. The chain couples TRBV2 to TRBJ2-7; D not resolved. Germline loops: CDR1 SNHLY, CDR2 FYNNEI. The CDR3 consists of 12 residues. The V end was cut by 4 bases, the J end by 4 bases, with 8 bases between. The CDR3: CASSVSRYEQYF. The CDR3 coding sequence is TGTGCCAGCAGTGTCTCGAGGTACGAGCAGTACTTC.

This clonotype was recorded many times. V gene TRBV5-6 combines with J gene TRBJ2-5, with a possible D match to TRBD1 (6 bases). V lost 0 bases and J 2 bases, leaving 14 bases between the germline ends. The V gene's germline CDR1 is SGHDT and CDR2 YYEEEE. The CDR3 spans 16 residues. CDR3 protein: CASSLGGTLSQETQYF. The CDR3 DNA reads as TGTGCCAGCAGCTTGGGTGGGACACTAAGTCAAGAGACCCAGTACTTC.

This clonotype was seen repeatedly, ten times or more. V and J are TRBV19 and TRBJ1-1; the D is unclear. CDR1 is LNHDA and CDR2 is SQIVND in the germline V gene (reference sequence). Trimming shortened V by 5 bases and J by 8 bases, and 24 bases separated the two germline ends. This CDR3 comprises 16 residues. The DNA of the CDR3 is TGTGCCAGTAGTGACACACAAGATGGGTTAACTTCGGAAGCTTTCTTT. It yields the protein CASSDTQDGLTSEAFF.

The sample holds a few counts of this clonotype. The V call is TRBV28, the J call TRBJ1-2, with 7 bases identical to TRBD1. CDR1 MDHEN and CDR2 SYDVKM come from the germline V gene. The CDR3 has 15 residues. The ends lost 6 bases at V and 4 bases at J; junction bases unmatched: 11. Written as DNA, the CDR3 is TGTGCCAGCAGACGACCGGACAGGCGACCCTATGGCTACACCTTC. It yields the protein CASRRPDRRPYGYTF.

Ten or more counts support this clonotype. This rearrangement joins TRBV19 to TRBJ1-1, with 9 bases aligning to TRBD1. Losses at the gene ends were 4 bases for V and 5 bases for J; bases not matched to a gene: 8. The CDR3 consists of 15 residues. CDR1 is LNHDA, CDR2 SQIVND, per germline (reference sequence). The CDR3 nucleotides are TGTGCCAGTAGTACGACGGGACAGGGTAGAACTGAAGCTTTCTTT. Its translation is CASSTTGQGRTEAFF. Supplemented by reference TRBV19 and TRBJ1-1, the full variable domain reads DGGITQSPKYLFRKEGQNVTLSCEQNLNHDAMYWYRQDPGQGLRLIYYSQIVNDFQKGDIAEGYSVSREKKESFPLTVTSAQKNPTAFYLCASSTTGQGRTEAFFGQGTRLTVV.

This clonotype came up many times. This sequence joins TRBV20-1 and TRBJ1-5; D uncertain. V was shortened by 4 bases and J by 2 bases, with 6 bases between the two germline ends. Germline values: CDR1 DFQATT, CDR2 SNEGSKA (reference sequence). This CDR3 comprises 12 residues. This CDR3 is CSAISGNQPQHF. CDR3 bases: TGCAGTGCTATCTCCGGCAATCAGCCCCAGCATTTT.

This clonotype was found many times. This chain connects TRBV19 to TRBJ2-3; D unclear. Germline values: CDR1 LNHDA, CDR2 SQIVND (reference sequence). There are 13 residues in the CDR3. V dropped 3 bases and J dropped 9 bases, with 13 bases sitting between them. CDR3 sequence reads: CASSMSDLATQYF. In DNA form, the CDR3 reads TGTGCCAGTAGTATGTCGGACCTCGCCACGCAGTATTTT.

This clonotype was seen at least ten times. The chain has TRBV7-2 and TRBJ1-2, with D possibly matching TRBD1 (5 bases). The CDR3 totals 13 residues. With 5 bases removed from V and 4 bases from J, the gap between germline ends came to 11 bases. CDR1 and CDR2 from the germline V gene are SGHTA and FQGNSA. CDR3 residues: CASSAPGIYGYTF. In nucleotides, the CDR3 is TGTGCCAGCAGCGCCCCAGGGATCTATGGCTACACCTTC.

This clonotype has ten or more counts. The rearrangement links TRBV20-1 to TRBJ2-7, with 10 bases identical to TRBD2. With 1 base clipped from V and 5 bases from J, the junction kept 14 bases outside the gene matches. The CDR3 length is 17 residues. The germline V gene encodes CDR1 DFQATT and CDR2 SNEGSKA (reference sequence). CDR3 amino acids: CSARVLETASGSNEQYF. The CDR3 coding sequence is TGCAGTGCTAGAGTATTGGAGACGGCTAGCGGGAGCAACGAGCAGTACTTC.

This clonotype was picked up a small number of times. This chain joins TRBV30 and TRBJ1-1; possibly TRBD1 for D (5 bases). The germline CDR1 and CDR2 sequences are GTSNPN and SVGIG (reference sequence). Trimming cost V 2 bases and J 1 base, with 14 bases left between them. This CDR3 has 15 residues. The CDR3 sequence: CAWSRGGGGNTEAFF. In DNA, the CDR3 is TGTGCCTGGAGTAGGGGCGGGGGGGGGAACACTGAAGCTTTCTTT.

This clonotype has a count of ten or more. The J gene is TRBJ1-1, the V gene TRBV15, with 9 bases fitting TRBD1. V dropped 1 base and J dropped 5; count of bases not matched to a gene: 5. Germline V lookup: CDR1 LNHNV, CDR2 YYDKDF (reference sequence). This CDR3 contains 15 residues. The CDR3 is CATSRGTGARTEAFF. The CDR3, as DNA: TGTGCCACCAGCAGAGGGACAGGGGCGCGGACTGAAGCTTTCTTT.